A single TCR beta chain is shown here with its context. This clone turned up a few times. This clone's antigen is unknown. No per-base quality is available; no much larger clone lies one base away. This record belongs to a study of CD8+ T cells in alopecia areata (dated by TCRdb to about 2018). As for the study more broadly: The treated patients took part in an open-label pilot trial in which moderate-to-severe alopecia areata was treated with oral tofacitinib at 5 to 10 mg twice daily. The RNA source kit depended on sample type: the PAXgene miRNA kit for fixed scalp, the miRNeasy kit for PBMCs, and the RNeasy kit for mouse skin. Clonality in the scalp was compared among normal scalp (n=4), patchy alopecia areata scalp (n=8), and alopecia totalis/universalis scalp (n=8). TCRbeta CDR3 regions were amplified by immunoSEQ multiplex PCR with 35 Vbeta forward and 13 Jbeta reverse primers. Biopsies were taken from tofacitinib-treated patients at baseline and again at 4 and 24 weeks into treatment, and several of those patients also had a later scalp biopsy. In treated patients, disease severity was measured using the SALT score, which gives the percentage of scalp surface area affected. Tofacitinib was given for 6 to 18 months, followed by 6 months of follow-up off drug to assess delayed response and recurrence. On the human side, TCRbeta sequencing was run on scalp tissue and on sorted CD4+ and CD8+ peripheral blood T cells from healthy controls and from alopecia areata patients with either patchy or totalis/universalis disease. To study T cell clonal expansion in alopecia areata, the researchers applied high-throughput TCRbeta sequencing to both the C3H/HeJ mouse model and human patients.

The study at large found these results: Compared with normal scalp, lesional scalp had higher clonality and more expanded CD8+ clones, particularly in alopecia totalis/universalis, a pattern that suggests antigenic drive. Many expanded lesional clones persisted in scalp and blood during tofacitinib treatment, which may partly explain relapse after stopping treatment. The treated cohort was small, with a single nonresponder, so links between baseline CD8+ expansion and response need larger studies. Resident alphabeta T cells in normal human skin are also sequenced, complicating scalp TCR repertoire analysis, unlike mouse skin dominated by gammadelta T cells. Tofacitinib significantly decreased scalp clonality and the number of expanded CD8+ clones among the top 100 scalp clones. Shared TCR sequences between patients were less evident than in mice, which may be partly attributable to HLA diversity in the patient population.

The sample's time point, from its label and the paper: less than 30 weeks on oral tofacitinib. In light of the paper, this sample's treatment or condition label describes: oral pan-JAK inhibitor, 5-10 mg twice daily. Lesional scalp punch biopsies and peripheral blood were collected from alopecia areata patients. PBMCs were isolated by density centrifugation and stained for CD3, CD4 and CD8, after which CD4+ and CD8+ T cells were sorted on a FACSAria. Deletion took 6 bases off V and 9 bases off J, with a span of 12 bases between the germline ends. Its CDR3 holds 12 amino acids, cysteine through phenylalanine. The sequence is cut down to CDR3 DNA, 36 bases in frame from base 1. From a lookup of the germline V gene (reference sequence), CDR1 and CDR2 are LNHDA and SQIVND. Library preparation employed the immunoSEQ multiplex PCR assay. RNA was extracted from all samples and reverse transcribed into cDNA as template for TCR sequencing. SuperScript III was used to make first-strand cDNA, primed with a 2:1 mix of oligo-dT and random hexamers. Amplification bias was assessed with a synthetic immune receptor repertoire, and residual bias was removed computationally. On the study's bioinformatics: Raw reads were preprocessed to remove errors, and CDR3 was defined according to IMGT conventions as the region from the conserved cysteine to phenylalanine. Clonality was calculated as 1 minus Shannon entropy normalized by log2 of the number of productive unique TCRs. Scalp TCRbeta sequences were cross-referenced with sorted blood CD4 and CD8 repertoires so that the CD4 or CD8 identity of scalp clones could be inferred. TCRdb stores this immuneACCESS table with in-frame sequences only. Part of the clones is absent; in the studies checked, under half of the shortfall reflects unresolved V genes, and no reason is known for the rest. For V, J and clone size, that table is used; D and trimming come from the DNA. Recorded for this sample are around 270,000 clones; roughly 50% of them occurred a single time. The ten top clones hold around 1.8% of the sample.

This receptor was obtained from a human donor with alopecia areata. The sequencing here drew on CD4+ T cells sorted from blood, taken at week 24, from a patient treated with tofacitinib. Rearrangement joined TRBV19 to TRBJ2-1, with the D segment possibly TRBD1 or TRBD2, each aligning over 6 bases. The DNA reads as follows: TGTGCCAGTAGAACAGGGAGGACTGAGCAGTTCTTC. Its translation reads: CASRTGRTEQFF. The CDR3, completed at both ends by the reference TRBV19 and TRBJ2-1 genes, gives the full variable domain DGGITQSPKYLFRKEGQNVTLSCEQNLNHDAMYWYRQDPGQGLRLIYYSQIVNDFQKGDIAEGYSVSREKKESFPLTVTSAQKNPTAFYLCASRTGRTEQFFGPGTRLTVL.